Below, 12 T cell receptor beta chains from the same sample are listed, as sequenced in a study of shared clonotypes between healthy human individuals. TCRdb keeps only in-frame clones here, not all; method: immunoSEQ multiplex PCR. Found here are roughly 2 million clones, about 95% of them singletons; the top ten hold about 1.1%. Naive CD8 cells comprised CD45RO-negative, CCR7-positively selected cells, excluding terminally differentiated effector memory CD45RA+ cells. Sequencing was performed on naive CD8+ T cells sorted from blood. These receptors were taken from a man aged 18 to 29 in good health.

A remark on this clone: A much larger clone lies a single base off, so this may be a read error. The rearrangement uses TRBV5-6 and TRBJ2-5; D call uncertain. The closer fit of TRBJ2-7 to the DNA end suggests the J call may be wrong. The CDR3 has 11 amino acids. Germline values: CDR1 SGHDT, CDR2 YYEEEE. The CDR3 DNA sequence: TGTGCCAGCAGCTACTCCTACGAGCAGTACTTC. Residues: CASSYSYEQYF.

This rearrangement joins TRBV4-3 to TRBJ2-3; D is perhaps TRBD1 or TRBD2 (5 bases each). Germline V gene data show CDR1 as LGHNA and CDR2 as YSLEER. The V gene lost 2 bases and the J gene lost 6 bases, with 12 bases spanning the gap. The CDR3 loop spans 14 amino acids. CDR3 DNA: TGCGCCAGCAGCCAAATGGGACCCGGGGATACGCAGTATTTT. It codes for CASSQMGPGDTQYF.

The genes are TRBV14 and TRBJ2-3; 7 nucleotides align to TRBD1. The CDR3 runs 16 residues. V shed 4 bases and J 5 bases; nucleotides not matched to a gene: 12. CDR1 SGHDN and CDR2 FVKESK come from the germline V gene. The CDR3 sequence: CASSLRDTGVGDTQYF. The CDR3 bases are TGTGCCAGCAGCCTGAGGGATACAGGGGTAGGAGATACGCAGTATTTT. Complete variable domain (other parts from reference TRBV14 and TRBJ2-3): EAGVTQFPSHSVIEKGQTVTLRCDPISGHDNLYWYRRVMGKEIKFLLHFVKESKQDESGMPNNRFLAERTGGTYSTLKVQPAELEDSGVYFCASSLRDTGVGDTQYFGPGTRLTVL.

About this clone itself: Other DNA sequences in this specimen translate into the identical CDR3. The J gene is TRBJ2-7, the V gene TRBV9; TRBD2 is a possible D gene (6 bases). The CDR3 runs 13 residues. Germline CDR1 SGDLS, CDR2 YYNGEE. The ends were cut back, 4 bases at V and 2 bases at J, with 10 bases in the middle. Here the CDR3 reads CASSPPGAYEQYF. In nucleotides, the CDR3 is TGTGCCAGCAGCCCCCCGGGGGCCTACGAGCAGTACTTC.

This chain connects TRBV19 to TRBJ1-1; tentative D call: TRBD1 (5 bases). Trimming left V 0 bases short and J 6 bases short, with 11 bases between. Germline lookup yields CDR1 LNHDA and CDR2 SQIVND (reference sequence). The CDR3 is 14 residues long. The CDR3 here is CASSIDSGVPEAFF. The CDR3 DNA follows: TGTGCCAGTAGTATAGATTCGGGGGTCCCTGAAGCTTTCTTT.

The chain has TRBV2 and TRBJ1-5, with 8 positions matching TRBD1. The CDR3 loop spans 16 amino acids. CDR1 is SNHLY and CDR2 is FYNNEI in the germline V gene. The J segment lost 0 bases and the V segment lost 3 bases, leaving 4 bases of the junction unmatched. The chain's CDR3 is CASSDWDRNSNQPQHF. CDR3 coding DNA: TGTGCCAGCAGTGATTGGGACAGGAATAGCAATCAGCCCCAGCATTTT. The entire variable domain, with the rest obtained from reference TRBV2 and TRBJ1-5, is as follows: EPEVTQTPSHQVTQMGQEVILRCVPISNHLYFYWYRQILGQKVEFLVSFYNNEISEKSEIFDDQFSVERPDGSNFTLKIRSTKLEDSAMYFCASSDWDRNSNQPQHFGDGTRLSIL.

On this clone itself: In the same sample, other DNA sequences code for this CDR3. This rearrangement joins TRBV4-2 to TRBJ1-4, with D possibly TRBD1 on 5 matching bases. The V gene lost 0 bases and the J gene lost 6 bases, with 8 bases spanning the gap. The CDR3 covers 14 residues. From germline, CDR1 is LGHNA and CDR2 YNFKEQ. Written as DNA, the CDR3 is TGTGCCAGCAGCCAAGATCGAGGGGATGAAAAACTGTTTTTT. Translated: CASSQDRGDEKLFF.

This clone occurred a few times. Other DNA sequences in the same sample also yield this CDR3. J is TRBJ2-7 and V is TRBV5-1, with D possibly TRBD1 on 6 matching bases. Germline lookup yields CDR1 SGHRS and CDR2 YFSETQ. The CDR3 length is 14 residues. V shed 0 bases and J shed 3 bases, with 10 bases lying between them. The CDR3 DNA is TGCGCCAGCAGCTTGGAGTCAGGGGACTACGAGCAGTACTTC. Translation gives CASSLESGDYEQYF.

V and J are TRBV2 and TRBJ2-3; 11 nucleotides align to TRBD2. Trimming at V came to 8 bases and at J to 5 bases, leaving 6 bases not matched to a gene. CDR3 length: 14 residues. Germline V lookup: CDR1 SNHLY, CDR2 FYNNEI. For the CDR3, the DNA is TGTGCCAGCTTGACTAGCGGGGATGAAGATACGCAGTATTTT. Protein product: CASLTSGDEDTQYF.

The chain is built from TRBV27 and TRBJ2-3, with 12 bases aligning to TRBD1. J lost 3 bases, V lost 3 bases, and 13 bases had no gene match. Germline assignment: CDR1 MNHEY and CDR2 SMNVEV (reference sequence). The CDR3 totals 19 residues. The CDR3 DNA reads as TGTGCCAGCAGTTTTAGCGGGACAGGGGGCTATATTAGGACAGATACGCAGTATTTT. Protein sequence: CASSFSGTGGYIRTDTQYF.

This clone is a singleton in its sample. The J gene is TRBJ2-1, the V gene TRBV9; D call uncertain. The V end was cut by 0 bases, the J end by 4 bases, with 17 bases between. The CDR3 totals 17 residues. Germline V CDR1 and CDR2: SGDLS, YYNGEE. The CDR3 loop reads CASSVEWSSYRYNEQFF. The CDR3 nucleotides are TGTGCCAGCAGCGTAGAATGGTCTAGTTATCGGTACAATGAGCAGTTCTTC. The whole variable domain, filled in from reference TRBV9 and TRBJ2-1, reads DSGVTQTPKHLITATGQRVTLRCSPRSGDLSVYWYQQSLDQGLQFLIQYYNGEERAKGNILERFSAQQFPDLHSELNLSSLELGDSALYFCASSVEWSSYRYNEQFFGPGTRLTVL.

The chain joins TRBV19 to TRBJ2-1; D unresolved. Germline CDR1 reads LNHDA; CDR2 reads SQIVND (reference sequence). The CDR3 runs 15 residues. The germline V and J ends were trimmed by 1 base and 2 bases, with 9 bases remaining between them. CDR3 DNA: TGTGCCAGTAGTATAGCGCGCCCTCCCTACAATGAGCAGTTCTTC. Its translation: CASSIARPPYNEQFF.